This paragraph covers one T cell receptor (beta chain) sequence. Its recognized antigen is unknown. No clone much larger than this one lies a single base away; base qualities are absent. Trimming takes 2 bases from V and 2 bases from J, and the germline ends sit 16 bases apart. In the germline V gene (reference sequence), CDR1 corresponds to LNHNV and CDR2 to YYDKDF. From the cysteine up to the phenylalanine, the CDR3 has a length of 17 residues. The read is trimmed to its CDR3 DNA, 51 bases read in frame from base 1. This record comes from a study of technical replicates of blood from a few donors (dated by TCRdb to about 2017). The method was the immunoSEQ multiplex PCR assay. Sourced from immuneACCESS, this table was stored by TCRdb with only in-frame sequences that have V and J called. A share of the clones is absent; for the studies checked, an unresolved V gene accounts for under half, and the remainder has no known explanation. In this sample the table shows fewer than 70,000 clones, about 93% of which occur a single time. The top ten hold 0.2% to 0.25% of the sample.

The clonotype was recovered from a human donor in good health. Sample: T cells isolated from PBMCs. Here the chain combines TRBV15 and TRBJ1-3; 6 matching bases give a weak D call of TRBD1. The CDR3: CATSRNRVTVTGNTIYF. The DNA reads TGTGCCACCAGCAGAAACAGGGTGACGGTCACTGGAAACACCATATATTTT.